These 18 T cell receptor beta chains share one sample of origin, sequenced in a study of Ad26.COV2.S vaccination and SARS-CoV-2 variants. Treatment reported: roughly 20 received Ad26.COV2.S at low or high dose, single or two shots; several received placebo; per-sample allocation not given. The samples date from day 63 after the first vaccine or placebo injection. Profiled with immunoSEQ multiplex PCR; TCRdb holds only in-frame clones, not every one. Of about 370,000 clones listed, more than 85% are singletons. The starting material was peripheral blood, obtained in a trial of Ad26.COV2.S vaccine versus placebo. The receptor source for this set is a person between 18 and 60 years old who received the Ad26.COV2.S COVID-19 vaccine or a placebo.

CDR3 DNA sequence: TGTGCCAGCAGTGAAGATGACAGTCGGAACACTGAAGCTTTCTTT. It is translated as CASSEDDSRNTEAFF. V and J are TRBV6-1 and TRBJ1-1, with a weak D call TRBD1 (5 bases). The CDR3 has 15 amino acids. V was trimmed by 1 base and J by 1 base, leaving 10 bases between them. Germline CDR1 MNHNS, CDR2 SASEGT.

This chain joins TRBV6-6 and TRBJ1-2; D unresolved. V gave up 6 bases and J gave up 2 bases, with 16 bases separating them. The length of the CDR3 is 15 residues. Germline V gene sequence: CDR1 MNHNY, CDR2 SVGAGI (reference sequence). The CDR3 loop is CASSSSPNGNYGYTF. CDR3 nucleotide sequence: TGTGCCAGCAGCTCGAGCCCCAACGGAAACTATGGCTACACCTTC.

The V and J genes are TRBV5-1 and TRBJ2-5; 14 bases align to TRBD2. J was trimmed by 4 bases and V by 4 bases; bases with no gene match: 12. The CDR3 runs to 18 residues. In germline, CDR1 is SGHRS, CDR2 YFSETQ. CDR3 coding DNA: TGCGCCAGCAGCGCAGGACTAGCGGGGGGCCTCCGCACAGAGACCCAGTACTTC. Translated: CASSAGLAGGLRTETQYF. The complete variable domain, with remaining parts taken from reference TRBV5-1 and TRBJ2-5, reads KAGVTQTPRYLIKTRGQQVTLSCSPISGHRSVSWYQQTPGQGLQFLFEYFSETQRNKGNFPGRFSGRQFSNSRSEMNVSTLELGDSALYLCASSAGLAGGLRTETQYFGPGTRLLVL.

This clone has a handful of counts. J is TRBJ2-3 and V is TRBV3-1 (or the pseudogene TRBV3-2), with 8 bases that match TRBD2. Per germline, CDR1 LGHDT and CDR2 YNNKEL (reference sequence). There are 16 residues in the CDR3. V dropped 2 bases and J dropped 3; count of bases not matched to a gene: 7. The CDR3 loop is CASSQSGGAGTDTQYF. As DNA, the CDR3 is TGTGCCAGCAGCCAATCCGGGGGGGCCGGGACAGATACGCAGTATTTT.

The V call is TRBV6-5, the J call TRBJ2-5, with 11 positions matching TRBD2. Germline V lookup: CDR1 MNHEY, CDR2 SVGAGI. V was pared by 9 bases and J by 4 bases, with 4 bases of the junction left unmatched. This CDR3 has 13 residues. CDR3 region: CASSGGVGETQYF. In nucleotides, the CDR3 is TGTGCCAGTAGCGGGGGGGTAGGAGAGACCCAGTACTTC.

The V gene is TRBV27, the J gene TRBJ2-3; TRBD1 matches at 9 bases. CDR3 length: 16 amino acids. Germline V gene lookup returns CDR1 MNHEY and CDR2 SMNVEV (reference sequence). The trim removed 6 bases at V and 2 bases at J, leaving 9 bases unmatched. CDR3 nucleotide sequence: TGTGCCAGCAGCCGAAGGACAGGGGCTACCACAGATACGCAGTATTTT. It is translated as CASSRRTGATTDTQYF.

This rearrangement joins TRBV19 to TRBJ1-1; D unresolved. Trimming took off 8 bases at V and 1 base at J, with 8 bases between the two ends. Germline V CDR1 and CDR2: LNHDA, SQIVND (reference sequence). This CDR3 contains 12 residues. CDR3 loop: CASSRWNTEAFF. The CDR3, as DNA: TGTGCCAGTTCCCGCTGGAACACTGAAGCTTTCTTT.

The gene calls are TRBV11-2 and TRBJ2-7; 7 bases agree with TRBD2. Trimming at V came to 5 bases and at J to 2 bases, leaving 9 bases not matched to a gene. The CDR3 is 15 amino acids. Germline assignment: CDR1 SGHAT and CDR2 FQNNGV. In DNA form, the CDR3 reads TGTGCCAGCAGCAGAAACGAGCGGGGAACCTACGAGCAGTACTTC. This gives the protein CASSRNERGTYEQYF.

This chain uses TRBV18 with TRBJ1-2; 8 nucleotides match TRBD1. The CDR3 contains 18 residues. Unmatched junction bases numbered 15, after V lost 3 bases and J lost 3 bases. Germline V gives CDR1 KGHSH, CDR2 LQKENI. CDR3 nucleotide sequence: TGTGCCAGCTCACCGGGATTGGCAGGGGGCCTTCGGTACTATGGCTACACCTTC. It codes for CASSPGLAGGLRYYGYTF.

This clone showed up just once. The rearrangement joins TRBV6-5 to TRBJ2-7; the D gene is possibly TRBD1 (5 bases). Germline V gene sequence: CDR1 MNHEY, CDR2 SVGAGI. CDR3 length: 15 amino acids. V lost 6 bases and J lost 2, with 17 bases in between. This CDR3 reads CASSLKGQGTYEQYF. In nucleotides, the CDR3 is TGTGCCAGCAGCCTAAAGGGCCAGGGAACCTACGAGCAGTACTTC.

This clone has a count of ten or more. The genes are TRBV5-1 and TRBJ2-7; 9 bases match TRBD2. Germline V gene lookup returns CDR1 SGHRS and CDR2 YFSETQ. This CDR3 has 15 amino acids. V trimming: 7 bases; J trimming: 5 bases; junction bases outside the gene matches: 13. CDR3 bases: TGCGCCAGCCGAATCCCAGCGGGGGGCAGCGACGAGCAGTACTTC. Translated: CASRIPAGGSDEQYF.

The chain joins TRBV10-3 to TRBJ2-3, with TRBD2 matching 13 bases. This CDR3 is built from 16 residues. V lost 2 bases and J lost 6; bases outside the gene matches: 5. From germline, CDR1 is ENHRY and CDR2 SYGVKD. The CDR3 is CAISETLAGGLDTQYF. The CDR3 DNA reads as TGTGCCATCAGTGAGACACTAGCGGGGGGGCTCGATACGCAGTATTTT.

In its sample, this clone was seen once. The CDR3 protein is CASSWTGVGNQPQHF. In nucleotides, the CDR3 is TGTGCCAGTAGTTGGACAGGGGTTGGCAATCAGCCCCAGCATTTT. The rearrangement links TRBV19 to TRBJ1-5; 9 bases are shared with TRBD1. Germline V gives CDR1 LNHDA, CDR2 SQIVND (reference sequence). The CDR3 is 15 amino acids. V lost 5 bases and J lost 2; bases outside the gene matches: 4.

The chain joins TRBV19 to TRBJ1-4; D is ambiguous. Trimming removed 6 bases at V and 8 bases at J, with 19 bases between. Germline V gene lookup returns CDR1 LNHDA and CDR2 SQIVND (reference sequence). This CDR3 region has 15 residues. CDR3 region: CASRGFGQAEEKLFF. The CDR3 DNA reads as TGTGCCAGTAGGGGGTTTGGGCAGGCGGAGGAAAAACTGTTTTTT.

This rearrangement joins TRBV27 to TRBJ1-2; 7 bases are shared with TRBD1. The germline gives CDR1 MNHEY, CDR2 SMNVEV (reference sequence). This CDR3 region has 15 residues. V was clipped by 6 bases and J by 7 bases; unmatched bases: 14. The CDR3 loop is CASSLLRQGLSGYTF. DNA of the CDR3: TGTGCCAGCAGCTTGCTGAGACAGGGTCTGTCTGGCTACACCTTC.

This sequence joins TRBV6-5 and TRBJ1-6; 8 positions agree with TRBD1. V lost 6 bases, J lost 5 bases, and 6 bases stayed unmatched. Germline CDR1 is MNHEY and CDR2 is SVGAGI. The CDR3 totals 15 residues. CDR3 region: CASRETGANNSPLHF. CDR3 nucleotides: TGTGCCAGCAGAGAGACAGGGGCGAATAATTCACCCCTCCACTTT.

The chain links TRBV6-2 or TRBV6-3 to TRBJ2-7; 8 bases map to TRBD1. Germline CDR1 reads MNHEY; CDR2 reads SVGEGT. V lost 4 bases to trimming and J lost 4 bases; unmatched junction nucleotides: 9. The CDR3 length is 15 residues. The CDR3 nucleotides are TGTGCCAGCAGTTCCCCCGGGACAGGACAATACGAGCAGTACTTC. It codes for CASSSPGTGQYEQYF.

The V gene is TRBV7-9, the J gene TRBJ1-1; TRBD1 might be the D (6 bases). There are 17 residues in the CDR3. The V end was cut by 5 bases, the J end by 0 bases, with 19 bases between. Germline lookup yields CDR1 SEHNR and CDR2 FQNEAQ (reference sequence). The chain's CDR3 is CASSQGLKGELNTEAFF. As DNA, the CDR3 is TGTGCCAGCAGCCAAGGCCTCAAGGGGGAGCTGAACACTGAAGCTTTCTTT.